This T cell receptor (beta chain) was captured by sequencing in a study of PD-1 blockade in mismatch repair-deficient tumors. The overall study: All were previously treated, progressing patients with about a dozen mismatch repair-deficient cancer types.

Every patient had mismatch repair deficiency by PCR or immunohistochemistry. TCRs were sequenced from a few patients responding to pembrolizumab. Produced via immunoSEQ multiplex PCR; TCRdb's table is partial and in-frame only. The table includes 100,000 or so clones, over 65% detected once. The CDR3 spans 16 residues. The germline V gene encodes CDR1 LNHDA and CDR2 SQIVND (reference sequence). V was clipped by 5 bases and J by 5 bases; unmatched bases: 5. The clonotype originates from an adult with mismatch repair-deficient cancer. This chain links TRBV19 with TRBJ2-3, with TRBD2 identical over 15 bases. The input for sequencing was peripheral blood, taken approximately 35 weeks after starting pembrolizumab. Here the CDR3 reads CASSSRTSGRGDTQYF. The CDR3 DNA reads as TGTGCCAGTAGTTCCCGGACTAGCGGGAGGGGAGATACGCAGTATTTT.